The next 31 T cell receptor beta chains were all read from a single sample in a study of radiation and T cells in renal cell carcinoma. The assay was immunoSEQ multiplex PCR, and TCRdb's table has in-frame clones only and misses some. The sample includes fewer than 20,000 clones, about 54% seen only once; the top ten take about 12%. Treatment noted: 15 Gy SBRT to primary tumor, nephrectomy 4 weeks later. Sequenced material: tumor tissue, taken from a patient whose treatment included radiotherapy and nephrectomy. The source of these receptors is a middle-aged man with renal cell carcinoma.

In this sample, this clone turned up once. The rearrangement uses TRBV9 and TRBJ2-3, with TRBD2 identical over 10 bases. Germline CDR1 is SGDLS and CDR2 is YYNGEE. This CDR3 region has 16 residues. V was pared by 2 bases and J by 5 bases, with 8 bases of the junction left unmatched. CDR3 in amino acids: CASSVEAGGPGDTQYF. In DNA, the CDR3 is TGTGCCAGCAGCGTGGAAGCGGGGGGGCCAGGAGATACGCAGTATTTT.

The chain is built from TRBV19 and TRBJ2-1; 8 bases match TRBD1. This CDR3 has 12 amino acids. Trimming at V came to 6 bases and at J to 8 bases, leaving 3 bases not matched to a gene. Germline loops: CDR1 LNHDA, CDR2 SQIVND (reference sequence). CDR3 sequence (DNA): TGTGCCAGTAGCTCCAGGGGGCATGAGCAGTTCTTC. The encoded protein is CASSSRGHEQFF.

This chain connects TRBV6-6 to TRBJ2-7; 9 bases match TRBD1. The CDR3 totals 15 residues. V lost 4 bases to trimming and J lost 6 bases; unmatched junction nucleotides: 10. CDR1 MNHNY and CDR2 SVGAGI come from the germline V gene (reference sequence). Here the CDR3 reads CASSLTGGAGSEQYF. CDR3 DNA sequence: TGTGCCAGCAGTTTAACAGGGGGCGCGGGTAGCGAGCAGTACTTC.

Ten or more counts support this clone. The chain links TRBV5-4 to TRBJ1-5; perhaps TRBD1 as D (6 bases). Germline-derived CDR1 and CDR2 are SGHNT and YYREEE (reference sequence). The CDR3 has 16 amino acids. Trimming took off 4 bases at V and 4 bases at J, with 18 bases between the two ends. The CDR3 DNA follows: TGTGCCAGCAGCCAGTTTCTGGGCCAGGGGAATCAGCCCCAGCATTTT. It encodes CASSQFLGQGNQPQHF.

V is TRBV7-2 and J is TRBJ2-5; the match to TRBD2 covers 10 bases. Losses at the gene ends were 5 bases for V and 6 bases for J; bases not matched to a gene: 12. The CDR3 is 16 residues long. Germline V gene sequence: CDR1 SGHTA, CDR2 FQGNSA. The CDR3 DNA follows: TGTGCCAGCAGCACAGGAGCTAGCGGGGGATGGAAGACCCAGTACTTC. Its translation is CASSTGASGGWKTQYF.

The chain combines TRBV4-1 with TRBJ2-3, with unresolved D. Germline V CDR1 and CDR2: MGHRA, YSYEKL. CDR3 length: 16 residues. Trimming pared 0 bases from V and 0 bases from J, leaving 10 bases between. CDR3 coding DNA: TGCGCCAGCAGCCAAGAGTTCAGATCTAGCACAGATACGCAGTATTTT. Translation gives CASSQEFRSSTDTQYF.

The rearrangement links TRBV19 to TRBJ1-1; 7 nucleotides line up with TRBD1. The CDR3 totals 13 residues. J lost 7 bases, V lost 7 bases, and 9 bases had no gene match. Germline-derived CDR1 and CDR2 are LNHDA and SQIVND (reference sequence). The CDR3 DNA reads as TGTGCCAGTATCAACGTCCAGGGGGGTGAAGCTTTCTTT. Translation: CASINVQGGEAFF.

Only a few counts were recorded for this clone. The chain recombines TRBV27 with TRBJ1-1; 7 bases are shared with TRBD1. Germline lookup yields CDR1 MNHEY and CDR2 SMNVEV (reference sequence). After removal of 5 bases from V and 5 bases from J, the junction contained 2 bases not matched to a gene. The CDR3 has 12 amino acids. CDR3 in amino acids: CASSAGGTEAFF. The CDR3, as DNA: TGTGCCAGCAGTGCAGGGGGTACTGAAGCTTTCTTT.

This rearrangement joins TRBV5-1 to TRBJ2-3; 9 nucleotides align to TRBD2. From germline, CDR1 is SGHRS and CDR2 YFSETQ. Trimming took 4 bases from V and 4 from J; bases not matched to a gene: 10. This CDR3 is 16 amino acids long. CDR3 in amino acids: CASSSSAGGWPDTQYF. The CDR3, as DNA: TGCGCCAGCAGCAGCTCAGCGGGAGGTTGGCCAGATACGCAGTATTTT.

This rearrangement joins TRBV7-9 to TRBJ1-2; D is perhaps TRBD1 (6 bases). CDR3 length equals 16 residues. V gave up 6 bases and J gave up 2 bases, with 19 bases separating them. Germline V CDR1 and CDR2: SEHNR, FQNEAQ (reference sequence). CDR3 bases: TGTGCCAGCAGAAAAGGTGGGGGGCAGGGCAACTATGGCTACACCTTC. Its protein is CASRKGGGQGNYGYTF.

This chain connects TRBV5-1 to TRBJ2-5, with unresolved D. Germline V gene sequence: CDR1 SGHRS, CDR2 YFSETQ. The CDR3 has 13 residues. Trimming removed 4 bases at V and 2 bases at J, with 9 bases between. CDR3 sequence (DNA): TGCGCCAGCAGCCAGCAGGCACAAGAGACCCAGTACTTC. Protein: CASSQQAQETQYF.

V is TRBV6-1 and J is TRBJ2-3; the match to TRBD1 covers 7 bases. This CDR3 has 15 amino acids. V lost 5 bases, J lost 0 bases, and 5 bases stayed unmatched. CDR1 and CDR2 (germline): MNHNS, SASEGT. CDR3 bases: TGTGCCAGCAGTCTTACGACAGGGAGCACAGATACGCAGTATTTT. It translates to CASSLTTGSTDTQYF.

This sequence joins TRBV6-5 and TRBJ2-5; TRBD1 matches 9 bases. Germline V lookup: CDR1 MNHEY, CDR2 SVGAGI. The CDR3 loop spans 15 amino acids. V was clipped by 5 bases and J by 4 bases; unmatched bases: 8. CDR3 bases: TGTGCCAGCAGTACTAGGGACAGGGATGGAGAGACCCAGTACTTC. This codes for CASSTRDRDGETQYF.

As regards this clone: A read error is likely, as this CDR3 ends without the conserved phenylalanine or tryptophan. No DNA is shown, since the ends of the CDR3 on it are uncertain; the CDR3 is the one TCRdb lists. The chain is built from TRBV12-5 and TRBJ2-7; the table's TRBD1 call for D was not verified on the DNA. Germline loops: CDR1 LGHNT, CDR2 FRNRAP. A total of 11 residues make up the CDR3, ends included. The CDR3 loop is CASRGCRGHRA.

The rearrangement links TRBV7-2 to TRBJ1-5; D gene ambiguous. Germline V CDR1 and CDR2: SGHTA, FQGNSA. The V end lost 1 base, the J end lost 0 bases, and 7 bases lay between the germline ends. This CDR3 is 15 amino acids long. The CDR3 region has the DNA TGTGCCAGCAGCTTAGATGACGGTAGCAATCAGCCCCAGCATTTT. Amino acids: CASSLDDGSNQPQHF.

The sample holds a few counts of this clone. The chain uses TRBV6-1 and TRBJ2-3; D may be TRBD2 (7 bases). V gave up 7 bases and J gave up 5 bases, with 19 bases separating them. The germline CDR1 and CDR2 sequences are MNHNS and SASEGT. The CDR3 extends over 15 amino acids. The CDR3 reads CASTRDPGEGDTQYF. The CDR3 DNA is TGTGCCAGCACTAGGGACCCAGGGGAGGGAGATACGCAGTATTTT.

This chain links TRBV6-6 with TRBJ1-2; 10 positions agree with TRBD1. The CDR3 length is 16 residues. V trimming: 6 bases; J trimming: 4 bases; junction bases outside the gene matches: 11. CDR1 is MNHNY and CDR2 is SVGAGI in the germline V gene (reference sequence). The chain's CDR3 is CASSQTGGISAYGYTF. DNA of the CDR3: TGTGCCAGCAGCCAGACAGGGGGCATTTCTGCCTATGGCTACACCTTC.

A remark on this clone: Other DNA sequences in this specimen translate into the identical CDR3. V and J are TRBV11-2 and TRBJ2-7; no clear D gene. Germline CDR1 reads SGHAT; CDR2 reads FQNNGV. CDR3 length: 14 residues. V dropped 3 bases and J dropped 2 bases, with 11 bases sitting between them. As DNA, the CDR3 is TGTGCCAGCAGCTTTAGGGCGGAACCCTACGAGCAGTACTTC. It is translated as CASSFRAEPYEQYF. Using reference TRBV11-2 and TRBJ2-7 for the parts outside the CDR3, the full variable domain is EAGVAQSPRYKIIEKRQSVAFWCNPISGHATLYWYQQILGQGPKLLIQFQNNGVVDDSQLPKDRFSAERLKGVDSTLKIQPAKLEDSAVYLCASSFRAEPYEQYFGPGTRLTVT.

In DNA form, the CDR3 reads TGCGCCAGCAGCTTGACCTCTGCGTTAGATACGCAGTATTTT. Protein product: CASSLTSALDTQYF. The chain joins TRBV5-1 to TRBJ2-3; D gene uncertain. The CDR3 consists of 14 residues. Trimming shortened V by 1 base and J by 5 bases, and 11 bases separated the two germline ends. Germline-derived CDR1 and CDR2 are SGHRS and YFSETQ.

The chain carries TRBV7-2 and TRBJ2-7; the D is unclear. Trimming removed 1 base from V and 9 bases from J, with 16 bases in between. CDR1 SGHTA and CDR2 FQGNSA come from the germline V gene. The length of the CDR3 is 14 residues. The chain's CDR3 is CASSLGREIPRQYF. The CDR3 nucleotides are TGTGCCAGCAGCTTAGGGCGTGAGATCCCTAGGCAGTACTTC.

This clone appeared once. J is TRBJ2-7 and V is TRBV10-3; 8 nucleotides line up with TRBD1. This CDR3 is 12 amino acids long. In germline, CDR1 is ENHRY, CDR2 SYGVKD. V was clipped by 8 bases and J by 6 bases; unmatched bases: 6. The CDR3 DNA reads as TGTGCCATCGGGACAGGATTGGGCGAGCAGTACTTC. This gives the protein CAIGTGLGEQYF.

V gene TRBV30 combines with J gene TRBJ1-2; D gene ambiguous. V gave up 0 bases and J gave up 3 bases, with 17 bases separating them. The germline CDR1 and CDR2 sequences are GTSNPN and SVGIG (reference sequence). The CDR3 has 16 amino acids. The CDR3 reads CAWSVRPMVGYYGYTF. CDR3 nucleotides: TGTGCCTGGAGTGTACGCCCCATGGTCGGGTACTATGGCTACACCTTC. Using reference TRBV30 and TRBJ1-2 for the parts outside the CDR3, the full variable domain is SQTIHQWPATLVQPVGSPLSLECTVEGTSNPNLYWYRQAAGRGLQLLFYSVGIGQISSEVPQNLSASRPQDRQFILSSKKLLLSDSGFYLCAWSVRPMVGYYGYTFGSGTRLTVV.

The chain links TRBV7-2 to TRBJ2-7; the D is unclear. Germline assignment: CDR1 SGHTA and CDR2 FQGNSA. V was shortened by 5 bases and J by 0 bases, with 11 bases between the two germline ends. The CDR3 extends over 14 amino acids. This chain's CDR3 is CASSPGVHSYEQYF. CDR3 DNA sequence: TGTGCCAGCAGCCCGGGTGTTCACTCCTACGAGCAGTACTTC.

The CDR3 bases are TGCGCCAGCAGCCCTGGGACAGGGGGGAGGCAAGAGACCCAGTACTTC. Encoded protein: CASSPGTGGRQETQYF. The V and J genes are TRBV5-1 and TRBJ2-5; 11 bases agree with TRBD1. CDR1 is SGHRS and CDR2 is YFSETQ in the germline V gene. The CDR3 loop spans 16 amino acids. V lost 4 bases, J lost 2 bases, and 7 bases stayed unmatched. The whole variable domain, remainder taken from reference TRBV5-1 and TRBJ2-5, is KAGVTQTPRYLIKTRGQQVTLSCSPISGHRSVSWYQQTPGQGLQFLFEYFSETQRNKGNFPGRFSGRQFSNSRSEMNVSTLELGDSALYLCASSPGTGGRQETQYFGPGTRLLVL.

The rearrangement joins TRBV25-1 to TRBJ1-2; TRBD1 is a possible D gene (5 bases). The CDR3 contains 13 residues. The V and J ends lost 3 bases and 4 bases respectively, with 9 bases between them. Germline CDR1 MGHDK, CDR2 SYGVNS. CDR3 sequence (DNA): TGTGCCAGCAGTGATGGGGCCCCCTATGGCTACACCTTC. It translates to CASSDGAPYGYTF.

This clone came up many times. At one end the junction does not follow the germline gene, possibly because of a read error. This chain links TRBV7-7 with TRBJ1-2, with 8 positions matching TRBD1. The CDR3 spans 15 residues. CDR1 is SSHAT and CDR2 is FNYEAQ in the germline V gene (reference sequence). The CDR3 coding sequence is TGTGCTAGCAGCTCTCAGGGGGCAGACTCCTATGGCTACACCTTC. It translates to CASSSQGADSYGYTF.

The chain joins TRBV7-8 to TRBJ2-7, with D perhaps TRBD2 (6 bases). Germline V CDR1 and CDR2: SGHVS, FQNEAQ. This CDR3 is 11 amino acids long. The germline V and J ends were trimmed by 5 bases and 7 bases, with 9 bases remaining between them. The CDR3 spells CASSAGTEQYF. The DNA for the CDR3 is TGTGCCAGCAGCGCGGGGACGGAGCAGTACTTC. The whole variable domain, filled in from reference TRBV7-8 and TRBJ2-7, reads GAGVSQSPRYKVAKRGQDVALRCDPISGHVSLFWYQQALGQGPEFLTYFQNEAQLDKSGLPSDRFFAERPEGSVSTLKIQRTQQEDSAVYLCASSAGTEQYFGPGTRLTVT.

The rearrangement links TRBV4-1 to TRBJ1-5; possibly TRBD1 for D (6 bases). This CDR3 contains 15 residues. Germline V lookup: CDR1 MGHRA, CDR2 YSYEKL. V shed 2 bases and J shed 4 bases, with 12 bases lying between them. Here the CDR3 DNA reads TGCGCCAGCAGCCAAATTCCAGGGGTGAATCAGCCCCAGCATTTT. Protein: CASSQIPGVNQPQHF.

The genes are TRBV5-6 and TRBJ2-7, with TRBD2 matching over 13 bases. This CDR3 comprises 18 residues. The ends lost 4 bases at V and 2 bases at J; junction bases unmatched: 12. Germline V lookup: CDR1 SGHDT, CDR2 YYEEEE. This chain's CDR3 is CASSPTGTSGILAYEQYF. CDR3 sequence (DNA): TGTGCCAGCAGCCCCACCGGGACTAGCGGGATACTGGCCTACGAGCAGTACTTC. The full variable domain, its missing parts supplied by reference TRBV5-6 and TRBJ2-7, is DAGVTQSPTHLIKTRGQQVTLRCSPKSGHDTVSWYQQALGQGPQFIFQYYEEEERQRGNFPDRFSGHQFPNYSSELNVNALLLGDSALYLCASSPTGTSGILAYEQYFGPGTRLTVT.

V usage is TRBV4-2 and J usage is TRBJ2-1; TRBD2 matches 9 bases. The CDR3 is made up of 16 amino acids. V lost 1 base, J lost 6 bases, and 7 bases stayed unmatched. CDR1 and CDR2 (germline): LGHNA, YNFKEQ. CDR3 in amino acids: CASSQAVAGDSNEQFF. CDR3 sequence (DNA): TGTGCCAGCAGCCAAGCAGTAGCGGGAGACTCCAATGAGCAGTTCTTC.

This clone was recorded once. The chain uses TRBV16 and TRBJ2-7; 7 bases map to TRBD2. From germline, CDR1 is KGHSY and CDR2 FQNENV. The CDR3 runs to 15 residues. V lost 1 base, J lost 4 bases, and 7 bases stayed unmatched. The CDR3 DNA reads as TGTGCCAGCAGCCAATATCGGGGGGTTGGGTACGAGCAGTACTTC. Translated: CASSQYRGVGYEQYF.